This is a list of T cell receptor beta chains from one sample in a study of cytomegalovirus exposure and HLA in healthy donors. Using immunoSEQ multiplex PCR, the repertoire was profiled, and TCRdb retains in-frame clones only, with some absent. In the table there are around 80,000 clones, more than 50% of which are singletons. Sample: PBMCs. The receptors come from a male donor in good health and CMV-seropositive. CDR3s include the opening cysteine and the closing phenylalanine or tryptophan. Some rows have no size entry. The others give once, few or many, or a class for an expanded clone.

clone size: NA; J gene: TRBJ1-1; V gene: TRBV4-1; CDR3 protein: CASSPTGDGYSEAFF
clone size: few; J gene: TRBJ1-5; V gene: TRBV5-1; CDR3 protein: CASSLDLGGGQPQHF
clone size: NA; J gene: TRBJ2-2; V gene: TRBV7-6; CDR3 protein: CASSFRQGAVTGELFF
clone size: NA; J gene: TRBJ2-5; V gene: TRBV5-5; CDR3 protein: CASSLEQGGQETQYF
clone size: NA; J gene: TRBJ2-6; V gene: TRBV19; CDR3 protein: CASSIGTSGANVPTF
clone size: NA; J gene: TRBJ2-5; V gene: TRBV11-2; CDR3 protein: CASSLGTSGSEIETQYF
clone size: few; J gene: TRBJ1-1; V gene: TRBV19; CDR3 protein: CASSIVPSGNTEAFF
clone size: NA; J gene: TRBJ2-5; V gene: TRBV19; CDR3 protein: CASSINRVETQYF
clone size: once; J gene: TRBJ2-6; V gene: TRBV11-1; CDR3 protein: CASRGLQGPRSGANVLTF
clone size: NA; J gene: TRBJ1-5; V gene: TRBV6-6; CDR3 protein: CASSLPDRVNQPQHF
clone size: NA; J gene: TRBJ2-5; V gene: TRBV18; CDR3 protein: CASSPQGWETQYF
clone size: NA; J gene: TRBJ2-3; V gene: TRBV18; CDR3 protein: CASSPKGQIPKDTQYF
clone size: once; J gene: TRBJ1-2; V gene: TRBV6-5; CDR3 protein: CASSPDRARYGYPF
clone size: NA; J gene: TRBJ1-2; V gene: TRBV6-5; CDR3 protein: CASTRRDSYGYTF
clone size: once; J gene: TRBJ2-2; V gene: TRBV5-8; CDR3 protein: CASGIRVAGELFF
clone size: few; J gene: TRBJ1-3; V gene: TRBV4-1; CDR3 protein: CASSHPGQGNTIYF
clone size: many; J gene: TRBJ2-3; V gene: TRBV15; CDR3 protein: CATPRGRTDTQYF
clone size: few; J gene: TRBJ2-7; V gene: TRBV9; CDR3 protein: CASSLGTGSSYEQYF
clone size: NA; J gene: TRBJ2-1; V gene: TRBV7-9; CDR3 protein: CASSLPGDRQFF
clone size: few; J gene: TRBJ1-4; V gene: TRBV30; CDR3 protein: CVVDMGHINEKLFF
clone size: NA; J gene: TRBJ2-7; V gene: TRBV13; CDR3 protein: CASSLGGTGAGYDYEQYF
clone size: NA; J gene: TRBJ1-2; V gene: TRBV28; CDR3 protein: CASSPGTVYGYTF
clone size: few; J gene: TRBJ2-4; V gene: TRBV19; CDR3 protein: CASSPERGDINIQYF
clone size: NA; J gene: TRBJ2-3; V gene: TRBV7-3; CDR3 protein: CASSYGDTQYF
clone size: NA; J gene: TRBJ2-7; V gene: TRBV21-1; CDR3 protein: CASSGRTPPAYEQYF
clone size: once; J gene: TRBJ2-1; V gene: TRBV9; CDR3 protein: CASSVDFNEQFF
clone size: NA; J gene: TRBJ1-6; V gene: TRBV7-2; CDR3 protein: CASNQSGETKNSPLHF
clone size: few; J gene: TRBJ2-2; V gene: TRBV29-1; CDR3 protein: CSVAGSGTMNTGELFF
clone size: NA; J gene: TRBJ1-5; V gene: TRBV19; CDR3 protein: CASSQGFLSQHF
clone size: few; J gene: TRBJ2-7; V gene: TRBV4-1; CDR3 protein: CASSPPGDRGTYEQYF
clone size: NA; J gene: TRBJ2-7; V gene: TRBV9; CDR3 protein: CASSFRTRLSLPSYEQYF
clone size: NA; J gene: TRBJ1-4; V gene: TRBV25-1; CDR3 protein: CASSEGGDPNEKLFF
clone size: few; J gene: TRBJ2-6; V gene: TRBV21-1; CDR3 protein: CAAGGSSGANVLTF
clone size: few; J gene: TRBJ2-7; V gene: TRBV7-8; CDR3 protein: CASSLDPSLVPGQYF
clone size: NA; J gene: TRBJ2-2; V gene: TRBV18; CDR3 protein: CASSPSIAGNTGELFF
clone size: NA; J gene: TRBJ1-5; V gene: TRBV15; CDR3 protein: CATSRSRDQPQHF
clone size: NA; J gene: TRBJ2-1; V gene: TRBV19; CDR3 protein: CASSIGPLRGGREQFF
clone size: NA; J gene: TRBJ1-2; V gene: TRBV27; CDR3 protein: CASSLRGPGYGYTF
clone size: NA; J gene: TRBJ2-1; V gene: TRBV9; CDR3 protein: CASSVGLAGGPDGEQFF
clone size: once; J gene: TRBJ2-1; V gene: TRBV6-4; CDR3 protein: CASSQNSGEQFF
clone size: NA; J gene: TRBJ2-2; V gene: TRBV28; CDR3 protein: CASSLGQGVSTGELFF
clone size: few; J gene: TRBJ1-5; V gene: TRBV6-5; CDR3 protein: CASSSRPVKRSQPQHF
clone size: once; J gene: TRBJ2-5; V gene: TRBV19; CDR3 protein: CASSIAGGGETQYF
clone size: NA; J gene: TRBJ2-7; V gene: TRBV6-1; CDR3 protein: CASSERIGGFYEQYF
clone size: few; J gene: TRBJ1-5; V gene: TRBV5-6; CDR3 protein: CASTRGQGSQPQHF
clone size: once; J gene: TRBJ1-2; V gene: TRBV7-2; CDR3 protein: CASSLAWGQNYGYTF
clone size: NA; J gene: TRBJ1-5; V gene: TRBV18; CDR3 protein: CASSPARDSNQPQHF
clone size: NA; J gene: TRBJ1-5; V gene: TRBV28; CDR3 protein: CASSLGQFNQPQHF
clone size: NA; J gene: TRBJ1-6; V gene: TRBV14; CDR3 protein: CASSREGRADGGSPLHF
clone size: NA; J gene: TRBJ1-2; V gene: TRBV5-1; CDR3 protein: CASSLETGSNYGYTF
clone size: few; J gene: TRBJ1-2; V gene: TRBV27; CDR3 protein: CASSFRRNYGYTF
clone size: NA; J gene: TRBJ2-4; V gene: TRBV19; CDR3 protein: CATRSQGLGGIQYF
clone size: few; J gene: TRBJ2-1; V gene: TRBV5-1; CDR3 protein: CASSSGTSSYNEQFF